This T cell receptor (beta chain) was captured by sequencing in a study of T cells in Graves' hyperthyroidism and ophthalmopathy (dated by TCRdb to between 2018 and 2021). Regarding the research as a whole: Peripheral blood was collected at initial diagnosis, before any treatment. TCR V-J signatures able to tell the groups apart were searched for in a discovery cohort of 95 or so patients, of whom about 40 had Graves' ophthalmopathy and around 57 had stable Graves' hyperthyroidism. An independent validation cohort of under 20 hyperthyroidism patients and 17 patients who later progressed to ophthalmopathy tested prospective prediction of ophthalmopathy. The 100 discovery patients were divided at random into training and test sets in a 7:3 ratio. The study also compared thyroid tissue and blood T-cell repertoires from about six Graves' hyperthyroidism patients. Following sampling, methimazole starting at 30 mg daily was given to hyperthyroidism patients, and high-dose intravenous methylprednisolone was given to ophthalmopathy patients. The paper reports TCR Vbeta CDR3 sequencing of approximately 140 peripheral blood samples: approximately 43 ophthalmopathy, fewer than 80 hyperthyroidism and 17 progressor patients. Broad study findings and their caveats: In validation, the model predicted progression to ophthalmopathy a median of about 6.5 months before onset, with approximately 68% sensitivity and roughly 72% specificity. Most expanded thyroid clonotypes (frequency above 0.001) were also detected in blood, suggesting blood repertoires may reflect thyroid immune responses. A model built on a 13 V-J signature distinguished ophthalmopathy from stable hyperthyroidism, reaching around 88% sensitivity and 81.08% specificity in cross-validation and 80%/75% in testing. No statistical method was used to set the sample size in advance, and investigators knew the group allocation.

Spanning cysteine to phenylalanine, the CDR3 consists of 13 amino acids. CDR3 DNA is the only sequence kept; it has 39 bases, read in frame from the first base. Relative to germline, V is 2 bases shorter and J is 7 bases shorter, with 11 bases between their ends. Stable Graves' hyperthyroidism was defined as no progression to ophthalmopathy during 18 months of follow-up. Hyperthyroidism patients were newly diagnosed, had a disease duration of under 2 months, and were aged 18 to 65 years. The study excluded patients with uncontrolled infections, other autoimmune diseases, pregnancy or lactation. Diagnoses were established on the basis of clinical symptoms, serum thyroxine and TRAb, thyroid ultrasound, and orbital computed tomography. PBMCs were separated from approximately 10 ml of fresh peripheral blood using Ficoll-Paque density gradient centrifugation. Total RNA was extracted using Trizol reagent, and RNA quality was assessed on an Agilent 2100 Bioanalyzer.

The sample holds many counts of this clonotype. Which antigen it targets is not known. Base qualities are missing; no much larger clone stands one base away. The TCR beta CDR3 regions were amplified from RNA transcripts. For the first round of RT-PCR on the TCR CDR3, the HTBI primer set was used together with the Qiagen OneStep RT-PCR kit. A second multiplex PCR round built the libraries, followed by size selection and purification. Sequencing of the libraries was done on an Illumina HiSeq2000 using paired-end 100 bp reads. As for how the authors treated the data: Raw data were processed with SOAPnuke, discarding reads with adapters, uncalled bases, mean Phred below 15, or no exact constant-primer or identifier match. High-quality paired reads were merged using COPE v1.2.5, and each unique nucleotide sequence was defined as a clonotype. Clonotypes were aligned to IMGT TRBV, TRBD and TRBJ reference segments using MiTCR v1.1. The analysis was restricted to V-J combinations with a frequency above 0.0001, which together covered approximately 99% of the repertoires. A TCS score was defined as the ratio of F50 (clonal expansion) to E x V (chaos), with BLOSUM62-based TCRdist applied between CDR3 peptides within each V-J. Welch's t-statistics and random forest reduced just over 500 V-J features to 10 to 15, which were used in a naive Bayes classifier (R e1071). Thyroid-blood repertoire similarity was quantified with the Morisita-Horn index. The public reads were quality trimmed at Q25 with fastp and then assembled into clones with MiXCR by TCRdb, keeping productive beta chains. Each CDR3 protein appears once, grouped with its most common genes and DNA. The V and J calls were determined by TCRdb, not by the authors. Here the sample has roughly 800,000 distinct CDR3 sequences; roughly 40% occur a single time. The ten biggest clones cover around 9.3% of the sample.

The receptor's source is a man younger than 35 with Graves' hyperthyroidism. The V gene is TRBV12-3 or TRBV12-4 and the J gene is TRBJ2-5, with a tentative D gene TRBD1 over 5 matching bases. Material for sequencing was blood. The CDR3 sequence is CASSLYSRVTQYF. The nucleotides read TGTGCCAGCAGTTTATACAGCAGGGTGACCCAGTACTTC.